This T cell receptor (beta chain) was captured in a study of tumor-infiltrating lymphocytes in primary liver carcinoma. Study-wide findings and caveats: It was tumor-adjacent and tumor-blood pairs that overlapped less than tumor region pairs did.

Taking about 19-31 mg of unsorted bulk tissue, the authors co-extracted RNA and DNA. Among the patients, all had chronic HBV infection and none had been treated. Using a constant-region primer together with ProtoScript II reverse transcriptase, TCR beta cDNA was made from about 490 ng of total RNA. Three rounds of nested multiplex PCR with slightly modified ARM-PCR produced TCR beta libraries. Researchers ran the first two PCR rounds for approximately 10 cycles each with TRBV1-TRBV30 forward primers and a C-beta reverse primer. MiXCR, run by TCRdb on the multiplex PCR reads, gives a single entry per CDR3 protein. The repertoire has roughly 25,000 distinct CDR3 sequences, nearly 80% of them found once; the top ten carry 40% to 55%. This CDR3 spans 13 amino acids. Trimming removed 7 bases from V and 2 bases from J, with 12 bases in between. CDR1 is MNHEY, CDR2 SVGAGI, per germline. Remarks on this clonotype: No antigen is known for it.

The V call is TRBV6-5, the J call TRBJ2-7, with D possibly TRBD1 on 6 matching bases. This TCR was recovered from a man aged 35 to 55 with primary liver carcinoma and hepatitis B virus infection. Sequenced material: liver tumor tissue from sampling region 3. Subset reported: tumor region T3, left-lateral pole. CDR3 protein: CASTWTDAYEQYF. Written as DNA, the CDR3 is TGTGCCAGCACCTGGACAGATGCCTACGAGCAGTACTTC.